The T cell receptor (beta chain) under discussion was sequenced for a study of blood T cell repertoires in COVID-19. About the research overall: The analysed material was cDNA or gDNA that came from T cells, B-cell-depleted T cells, or PBMCs.

This CDR3 is 16 amino acids long. CDR1 MNHEY and CDR2 SVGAGI come from the germline V gene. J lost 5 bases, V lost 1 base, and 10 bases had no gene match. Clones were sequenced by immunoSEQ multiplex PCR, and TCRdb holds only the in-frame ones, with some missing. In the table there are 85,000 to 95,000 clones, about two thirds of which are singletons. The source of this sequence is a woman aged 80 or over with acute or convalescent COVID-19. The chain employs TRBV6-5 and TRBJ1-2; TRBD1 agrees at 7 bases. Sequenced sample: peripheral blood. The CDR3 region is CASSYYRDSTLYGYTF. In nucleotides, the CDR3 is TGTGCCAGCAGTTACTACCGGGACAGCACTTTATATGGCTACACCTTC.